These T cell receptor beta chains were read from a single sample in a study of blood T cell repertoires in COVID-19. Using immunoSEQ multiplex PCR, the repertoire was profiled, and TCRdb retains in-frame clones only, with some absent. Of some 150,000 clones in the sample, more than 75% were seen once. Sample: peripheral blood. These TCRs come from a man aged 50-59 years who had recovered from COVID-19. Both conserved end residues are part of each CDR3. D genes are given only for firm matches. Clone size appears in some rows only: once, few, many, or a class for an expanded clone.

>.|TRBJ1-2|TRBV2|few
CASSVPGDYYGYTF
TGTGCCAGCAGTGTCCCGGGAGACTACTATGGCTACACCTTC
>.|TRBJ1-1|TRBV18|.
CASSPPPNTGSAFF
TGTGCCAGCTCACCTCCACCCAATACAGGGTCGGCTTTCTTT
>.|TRBJ2-1|TRBV7-3|.
CASTRGENRGNEQFF
TGTGCCAGCACCCGCGGGGAGAACAGGGGCAATGAGCAGTTCTTC
>TRBD1|TRBJ2-7|TRBV7-8|.
CASSLSWQGAEGEQYF
TGTGCCAGCAGCTTAAGTTGGCAGGGGGCAGAGGGTGAGCAGTACTTC
>.|TRBJ2-5|TRBV10-3|.
CAISESMGEEETQYF
TGTGCCATCAGTGAGTCGATGGGGGAGGAGGAGACCCAGTACTTC
>.|TRBJ2-1|TRBV27|.
CASNSRSSYNEQFF
TGTGCCAGCAACTCCCGAAGCTCCTACAATGAGCAGTTCTTC
>.|TRBJ2-5|TRBV7-9|.
CASSLGGGVLQETQYF
TGTGCCAGCAGCTTGGGAGGCGGGGTACTTCAAGAGACCCAGTACTTC
>TRBD1|TRBJ2-7|TRBV6-5|.
CASSSGGYYEQYF
TGTGCCAGCAGCTCAGGGGGATACTACGAGCAGTACTTC
>TRBD1|TRBJ2-1|TRBV6-5|.
CASSYSGTEYNEQFF
TGTGCCAGCAGTTACTCCGGGACAGAGTACAATGAGCAGTTCTTC
>.|TRBJ2-7|TRBV20-1|.
CSAKQGGEQYF
TGCAGTGCTAAACAGGGCGGGGAGCAGTACTTC
>TRBD1|TRBJ1-1|TRBV25-1|.
CASSDTRTGHNTEAFF
TGTGCCAGCAGTGATACCCGGACAGGGCACAACACTGAAGCTTTCTTT